This T cell receptor beta chain was profiled in a study of Ad26.COV2.S vaccination and SARS-CoV-2 variants. Germline V gene lookup returns CDR1 KGHDR and CDR2 SFDVKD. Trimming took 5 bases from V and 7 from J, leaving 12 bases between them. The CDR3 runs to 13 residues. The repertoire was sequenced with immunoSEQ multiplex PCR; TCRdb's copy has only in-frame clones and lacks some. Found here are roughly 180,000 clones, roughly 87% of them singletons; the top ten hold over 4.5%. Overall study findings and caveats: Total responses of T cells may have been underestimated by the analyses of TCR breadth and depth. Considerable breadth of spike-specific CD8+ and CD4+ T cell responses has reportedly been documented following vaccination. It was found that vaccine and placebo recipients had similar non-spike TCR breadth.

To note about this clone: Its antigen remains unidentified.

The sequence was collected from a human donor who had recovered from COVID-19. This specimen consisted of peripheral blood, obtained after recovery from COVID-19. The rearrangement uses TRBV24-1 and TRBJ2-3, with D possibly matching TRBD2 (6 bases). CDR3 nucleotides: TGTGCCACCAGTGTAATTAGCGGAAATACGCAGTATTTT. Translation gives CATSVISGNTQYF.